The 14 T cell receptor beta chains presented below share a single source sample, sequenced in a study of blood T cell repertoires in COVID-19. The protocol was immunoSEQ multiplex PCR, while the TCRdb copy is restricted to in-frame clones and leaves out a portion. This table holds 96,000 or so clones, 70% to 90% found once. Sequencing was performed on peripheral blood. These receptors were obtained from an elderly woman with acute or convalescent COVID-19.

This clone has just a few counts. The CDR3 loop reads CASSLNWDREYEQYF. Here the CDR3 DNA reads TGTGCCAGCAGCCTTAACTGGGACAGGGAGTACGAGCAGTACTTC. The rearrangement joins TRBV6-5 to TRBJ2-7, with 9 bases identical to TRBD1. CDR1 and CDR2 from the germline V gene are MNHEY and SVGAGI. V trimming: 6 bases; J trimming: 4 bases; junction bases outside the gene matches: 10. The CDR3 consists of 15 residues.

The chain uses TRBV18 and TRBJ1-5, with a weak D call TRBD1 (6 bases). Germline-derived CDR1 and CDR2 are KGHSH and LQKENI. V lost 0 bases and J 6 bases, leaving 15 bases between the germline ends. The CDR3 sequence is 16 residues long. The CDR3 bases are TGTGCCAGCTCACCACCGTCCGCCCAGGGGATTCAGCCCCAGCATTTT. It is translated as CASSPPSAQGIQPQHF.

This clone was picked up one time. The V gene is TRBV4-1, the J gene TRBJ1-3; TRBD1 might be the D (6 bases). Trimming cost V 6 bases and J 4 bases, with 16 bases left between them. CDR1 is MGHRA and CDR2 is YSYEKL in the germline V gene. CDR3 size: 15 residues. CDR3 bases: TGCGCCAGCAGTCCGGTCGGGGGGGCGGGAAACACCATATATTTT. This sequence encodes CASSPVGGAGNTIYF.

This clone was counted a single time. V and J are TRBV3-1 (or the pseudogene TRBV3-2) and TRBJ1-1; 8 positions match TRBD1. The V gene end was trimmed by 3 bases and the J gene end by 3 bases; junction bases not matched to a gene: 3. The CDR3 contains 14 residues. Germline CDR1 LGHDT, CDR2 YNNKEL (reference sequence). The CDR3 loop reads CASSHRGLDTEAFF. Written as DNA, the CDR3 is TGTGCCAGCAGCCACAGGGGGCTAGACACTGAAGCTTTCTTT.

This sequence joins TRBV18 and TRBJ1-1; D ambiguous. Between the trimmed V and J ends, which lost 3 bases and 4 bases, there was a span of 9 bases. Germline V gives CDR1 KGHSH, CDR2 LQKENI. This CDR3 region has 13 residues. CDR3 nucleotide sequence: TGTGCCAGCTCACCGTTGGGAGTCACTGAAGCTTTCTTT. Protein product: CASSPLGVTEAFF.

The CDR3 DNA is TGCAGCGTTGGCGGGACAGGCTATGGCTACACCTTC. This encodes CSVGGTGYGYTF. The chain links TRBV29-1 to TRBJ1-2; TRBD1 agrees at 8 bases. The CDR3 length is 12 residues. Per the germline V gene, CDR1 is SQVTM and CDR2 is ANQGSEA. The ends lost 4 bases at V and 4 bases at J; junction bases unmatched: 2.

The chain couples TRBV7-9 to TRBJ2-7; 7 nucleotides align to TRBD2. CDR1 and CDR2 (germline): SEHNR, FQNEAQ (reference sequence). The V segment lost 5 bases and the J segment 4 bases; nucleotides outside the gene matches: 8. This CDR3 has 14 residues. CDR3 amino acids: CASSNPGLVYEQYF. CDR3 sequence (DNA): TGTGCCAGCAGCAATCCCGGACTAGTATACGAGCAGTACTTC.

Written as DNA, the CDR3 is TGTGCCAGCAGTTTATCCCTCCTCCTTAGCGGGTCCACCTACGAGCAGTACTTC. Encoded protein: CASSLSLLLSGSTYEQYF. The rearrangement joins TRBV28 to TRBJ2-7; 7 nucleotides align to TRBD2. The CDR3 spans 18 residues. Unmatched junction bases numbered 14, after V lost 1 base and J lost 2 bases. Germline V lookup: CDR1 MDHEN, CDR2 SYDVKM.

The V call is TRBV7-2, the J call TRBJ2-5; TRBD2 aligns across 14 bases. V lost 1 base, J lost 7 bases, and 8 bases stayed unmatched. This CDR3 comprises 17 residues. Germline CDR1 SGHTA, CDR2 FQGNSA. The CDR3 loop reads CASSLGLAGGPSGTQYF. CDR3 nucleotides: TGTGCCAGCAGCTTAGGACTAGCGGGAGGGCCCTCTGGGACCCAGTACTTC.

V gene TRBV11-3 combines with J gene TRBJ2-3; 8 positions agree with TRBD2. Trimming took 7 bases from V and 2 from J; bases not matched to a gene: 11. Per the germline V gene, CDR1 is SGHNT and CDR2 is YENEEA. This CDR3 comprises 16 residues. CDR3 bases: TGTGCCAGCATCGGAAGGGCGGGGGGCACCACAGATACGCAGTATTTT. Residues: CASIGRAGGTTDTQYF.

J is TRBJ1-1 and V is TRBV13; TRBD1 agrees at 7 bases. There are 14 residues in the CDR3. V dropped 5 bases and J dropped 5; count of bases not matched to a gene: 8. Germline CDR1 and CDR2: PRHDT and FYEKMQ (reference sequence). CDR3 nucleotide sequence: TGTGCCAGCAGCCCCAATCCCAGGGGGACTGAAGCTTTCTTT. Its protein product is CASSPNPRGTEAFF.

This chain joins TRBV2 and TRBJ2-1; D may be TRBD1 (6 bases). Trimming stripped 3 bases from V and 2 bases from J, with 11 bases between. The CDR3 runs 15 residues. CDR1 is SNHLY and CDR2 is FYNNEI in the germline V gene. Written as DNA, the CDR3 is TGTGCCAGCAGTGAGAGCAGGGGCCCCTACAATGAGCAGTTCTTC. Translating it yields CASSESRGPYNEQFF. The full variable domain, with the rest looked up from reference TRBV2 and TRBJ2-1, is EPEVTQTPSHQVTQMGQEVILRCVPISNHLYFYWYRQILGQKVEFLVSFYNNEISEKSEIFDDQFSVERPDGSNFTLKIRSTKLEDSAMYFCASSESRGPYNEQFFGPGTRLTVL.

Comments on this clone: The sample has other DNA sequences that encode this CDR3 too. The chain links TRBV19 to TRBJ1-1; tentatively, D is TRBD1 (6 bases). CDR1 and CDR2 from the germline V gene are LNHDA and SQIVND (reference sequence). The CDR3 totals 13 residues. Trimming took off 3 bases at V and 4 bases at J, with 9 bases between the two ends. The CDR3 nucleotides read TGTGCCAGTAGTATTAGGGGGGGCACTGAAGCTTTCTTT. It encodes CASSIRGGTEAFF. Drawing the rest from reference TRBV19 and TRBJ1-1, the complete variable domain is DGGITQSPKYLFRKEGQNVTLSCEQNLNHDAMYWYRQDPGQGLRLIYYSQIVNDFQKGDIAEGYSVSREKKESFPLTVTSAQKNPTAFYLCASSIRGGTEAFFGQGTRLTVV.

This clone has a single count. This CDR3 is also generated by other DNA sequences in the sample. V is TRBV7-2 and J is TRBJ1-1, with TRBD1 as a possible D gene (5 bases). CDR3 size: 13 residues. V dropped 2 bases and J dropped 2 bases, with 6 bases sitting between them. The germline gives CDR1 SGHTA, CDR2 FQGNSA. The DNA for the CDR3 is TGTGCCAGCAGCTTACAGGGCAACACTGAAGCTTTCTTT. Protein sequence: CASSLQGNTEAFF.